Listed below are T cell receptor beta chains from one sample, sequenced in a study of response to subunit inactivated influenza vaccine. TCRdb ran MiXCR on the RT-PCR reads and lists one entry per CDR3 protein. The sample includes under 550,000 distinct CDR3 sequences, about 7.6% of them seen just once. The source material was PBMCs from blood, sampled less than 25 months after vaccination. The receptors were sampled from a man between 50 and 75 years old who received an inactivated influenza vaccine. CDR3s include the opening cysteine and the closing phenylalanine or tryptophan. The D gene is left open where the match is weak. Some rows have no size entry. The others give once, few or many, or a class for an expanded clone.

J	D	V	size	DNA	CDR3
TRBJ2-7	-	TRBV10-3	few	TGTGCCATCAGTGAGCATACCGGGACCAAGGGTAACTTC	CAISEHTGTKGNF
TRBJ2-3	TRBD2	TRBV7-8	few	TGTGCCAGCAGAAGGACTAGCGGGGTTGCAGATACGCAGTATTTT	CASRRTSGVADTQYF
TRBJ2-5	-	TRBV7-2	-	TGTGCCAGCAGCTTAACCCCGGGCAGACAAGAGACCCAGTACTTC	CASSLTPGRQETQYF
TRBJ1-5	-	TRBV7-9	-	TGTGCCAGCAGCCTAAGGGAGGGGTTCGGCAATCAGCCCCAGCATTTT	CASSLREGFGNQPQHF
TRBJ1-2	-	TRBV12-3/TRBV12-4	many	TGTGCCAGCAGTATCGGCCTTGGGAATGGCTACACCTTC	CASSIGLGNGYTF
TRBJ2-2	-	TRBV30	few	TGTGCCTGGAGTGTGTTAGGGAACACCGCCGGGGAGCTGTTTTTT	CAWSVLGNTAGELFF
TRBJ1-5	-	TRBV4-1	-	TGCGCCAGCAGCCAACTAGGGGGGGCTCGCAATCAGCCCCAGCATTTT	CASSQLGGARNQPQHF
TRBJ2-1	TRBD2	TRBV5-5	many	TGTGCCAGCAGCTTGGATTTTAGCGGGGGGGCTTCGCGGAATGAGCAGTTCTTC	CASSLDFSGGASRNEQFF
TRBJ2-7	TRBD2	TRBV20-1	many	TGCAGTGCTCCGGGACTAGAGTACGAGCAGTACTTC	CSAPGLEYEQYF
TRBJ2-1	-	TRBV7-9	-	TGTGCCAGCAGCTCGGCCGGCGGGTACTCCTACAATGAGCAGTTCTTC	CASSSAGGYSYNEQFF
TRBJ2-2	-	TRBV10-3	-	TGTGCCATCAGTGAGGCCTCGGGACGGAGGATTCGGACCGGGGAGCTGTTTTTT	CAISEASGRRIRTGELFF
TRBJ2-3	TRBD2	TRBV20-1	few	TGCAGTGCTTCCCACTGGACTAGCGGGGAAGCAGATACGCAGTATTTT	CSASHWTSGEADTQYF
TRBJ1-1	-	TRBV28	-	TGTGCCAGCAGTGCCTACAGGGTTGCTGAAGCTTTCTTT	CASSAYRVAEAFF
TRBJ1-2	TRBD1	TRBV5-1	-	TGCGCCAGCAGCTCCGACAGGGGAGGTGGCTACACCTTC	CASSSDRGGGYTF
TRBJ1-2	-	TRBV6-5	many	TGTGCCAGCAGAAAGGTCCAGGGCGGCTACACCTTC	CASRKVQGGYTF
TRBJ2-7	-	TRBV12-3/TRBV12-4	-	TGTGCCAGCAGTTTCTTCGGGGGCATAGTGGACGAGCAGTACTTC	CASSFFGGIVDEQYF
TRBJ2-7	TRBD2	TRBV7-2	many	TGTGCCAGCAGCTCTAGCGGGGGGGCCTGGGAGCAGTACTTC	CASSSSGGAWEQYF
TRBJ2-5	-	TRBV5-6	few	TGTGCCAGCAGCTTGGAAATGGTAGGACAAGAGACCCAGTACTTC	CASSLEMVGQETQYF
TRBJ1-4	-	TRBV29-1	few	TGCAGCTATACCACCCCTATTGCTAATGAAAAACTGTTTTTT	CSYTTPIANEKLFF
TRBJ2-7	TRBD1	TRBV28	-	TGTGCCAGCAGTACCGGGACAGCCGTATACGAGCAGTACTTC	CASSTGTAVYEQYF
TRBJ2-2	-	TRBV20-1	-	TGCAGTGCTAGACAGCTAAACACCGGGGAGCTGTTTTTT	CSARQLNTGELFF
TRBJ1-2	-	TRBV3-1	few	TGTGCCAGCAGCCACATTGAGGGCAGTGGCTACACCTTC	CASSHIEGSGYTF
TRBJ2-7	-	TRBV5-1	-	TGCGCCAGCAGTCAAACCGTTACAACCTACGAGCAGTACTTC	CASSQTVTTYEQYF
TRBJ1-1	-	TRBV15	-	TGTGCCACCAGCAGAGATTCGGCTCTCCCCACTGAAGCTTTCTTT	CATSRDSALPTEAFF
TRBJ2-4	-	TRBV20-1	many	TGCAGTGCTAGTCTGTTTGCGGGATTCGACGGAAACATTCAGTACTTC	CSASLFAGFDGNIQYF
TRBJ2-5	TRBD1	TRBV28	many	TGTGCCAGCAGTTCAAATCAGGGGGTCAAGGTGACCCAGTACTTC	CASSSNQGVKVTQYF
TRBJ2-7	-	TRBV7-2	few	TGTGCCAGCAGCATCGTACGGCCAGGGGCCGAGCAGTACTTC	CASSIVRPGAEQYF
TRBJ1-2	-	TRBV29-1	few	TGCAGCGAAAACCGGGACAACTATGGCTACACCTTC	CSENRDNYGYTF
TRBJ2-2	TRBD1	TRBV5-1	-	TGCGCCAGCAGCAAGGACAGGGGCACCGGGGAGCTGTTTTTT	CASSKDRGTGELFF
TRBJ2-1	TRBD1	TRBV20-1	-	TGCAGTGCTCCCCCTAGAGGGGGCACCTACAATGAGCAGTTCTTC	CSAPPRGGTYNEQFF
TRBJ1-1	TRBD1	TRBV6-1	-	TGTGCCAGCAGCGCTCCGGGACAGACGAACACTGAAGCTTTCTTT	CASSAPGQTNTEAFF
TRBJ2-5	TRBD1	TRBV12-3/TRBV12-4	few	TGTGCCAGCAGAGGACAGGCCCAAGAGACCCAGTACTTC	CASRGQAQETQYF
TRBJ2-5	TRBD1	TRBV10-3	-	TGTGCCATCAGCTCCGGGACAGGGTATGAGACCCAGTACTTC	CAISSGTGYETQYF
TRBJ2-3	-	TRBV10-3	-	TGTGCCATCAGTGAGGAGGGGTTAGGGTCCCACACAGATACGCAGTATTTT	CAISEEGLGSHTDTQYF
TRBJ2-1	-	TRBV15	many	TGTGCCACCAGCAGAGTGGGTCAGTGGTCCTACAATGAGCAGTTCTTC	CATSRVGQWSYNEQFF
TRBJ2-7	TRBD2	TRBV28	-	TGTGCCAGCAGATTGACTAGCGGGAGGGCCGACGAGCAGTACTTC	CASRLTSGRADEQYF
TRBJ2-2	-	TRBV28	many	TGTGCCAGCAGTTTATCGGGAACTACCGGGGAGCTGTTTTTT	CASSLSGTTGELFF
TRBJ2-4	TRBD2	TRBV27	-	TGTGCCAGCAGTTTATCGATCTCCAGCGGGATTAACATTCAGTACTTC	CASSLSISSGINIQYF
TRBJ2-7	TRBD2	TRBV15	-	TGTGCCACCAGCAGAGCGGGAGGGACCTACGAGCAGTACTTC	CATSRAGGTYEQYF
TRBJ2-3	-	TRBV15	many	TGTGCCACCAGCAGAGAGGCGGGCGGCCTCACAGATACGCAGTATTTT	CATSREAGGLTDTQYF